This record concerns one TCR beta chain sequence. Antigen specificity is unknown. These data originate in a study of blood T cells in healthy people across ages. Whole-study context: About one barcoded beta molecule was captured per two T cells (by template switching). General study findings and limits: Greater diversity and more naive CD4+ cells were seen in long-lived donors than in aged donors.

Together with a sample-barcoded 5' primer, a J-beta primer mix was included in a second PCR lasting roughly 6 to 12 cycles. Researchers report that each sample yielded at least 3 million CDR3-containing paired-end reads. One entry per CDR3 protein, called by TCRdb with MiXCR from the 5' RACE reads. The profile shows some 1,800,000 distinct CDR3 sequences, about two fifths of them singletons. Germline assignment: CDR1 SEHNR and CDR2 FQNEAQ (reference sequence). The CDR3 is 14 residues long. Trimming stripped 1 base from V and 7 bases from J, with 10 bases between. The chain uses TRBV7-9 and TRBJ2-2; D is undetermined. This TCR came from a human donor in good health. Sequencing input: blood. CDR3 protein: CASSLDRGGGELFF. The CDR3 DNA is TGTGCCAGCAGCTTAGATCGTGGTGGCGGGGAGCTGTTTTTT.